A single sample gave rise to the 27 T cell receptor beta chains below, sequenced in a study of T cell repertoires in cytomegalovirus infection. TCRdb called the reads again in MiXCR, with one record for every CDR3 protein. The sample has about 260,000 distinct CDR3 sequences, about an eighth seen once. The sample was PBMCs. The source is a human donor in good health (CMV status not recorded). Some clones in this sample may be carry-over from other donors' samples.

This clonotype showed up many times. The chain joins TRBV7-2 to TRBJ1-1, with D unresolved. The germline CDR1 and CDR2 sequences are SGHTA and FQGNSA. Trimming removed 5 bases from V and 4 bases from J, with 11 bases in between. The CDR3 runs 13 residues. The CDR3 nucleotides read TGTGCCAGCAGCGTACGACGGTCCACTGAAGCTTTCTTT. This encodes CASSVRRSTEAFF.

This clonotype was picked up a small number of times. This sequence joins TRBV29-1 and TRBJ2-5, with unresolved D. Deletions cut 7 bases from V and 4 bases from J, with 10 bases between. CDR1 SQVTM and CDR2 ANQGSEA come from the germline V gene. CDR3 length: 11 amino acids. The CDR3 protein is CSGTTGETQYF. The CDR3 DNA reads TGCAGCGGGACGACTGGAGAGACCCAGTACTTC.

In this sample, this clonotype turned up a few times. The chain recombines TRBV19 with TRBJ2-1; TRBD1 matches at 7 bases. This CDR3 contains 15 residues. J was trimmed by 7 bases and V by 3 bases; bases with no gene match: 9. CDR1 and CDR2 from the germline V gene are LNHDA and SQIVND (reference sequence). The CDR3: CASSIQTGTFNEQFF. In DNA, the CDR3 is TGTGCCAGTAGTATCCAGACAGGGACATTTAATGAGCAGTTCTTC.

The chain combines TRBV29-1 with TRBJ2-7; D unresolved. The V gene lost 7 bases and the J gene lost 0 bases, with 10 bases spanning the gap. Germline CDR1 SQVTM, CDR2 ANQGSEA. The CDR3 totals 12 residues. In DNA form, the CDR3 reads TGCAGCGGGACGGGTAACTCCTACGAGCAGTACTTC. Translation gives CSGTGNSYEQYF.

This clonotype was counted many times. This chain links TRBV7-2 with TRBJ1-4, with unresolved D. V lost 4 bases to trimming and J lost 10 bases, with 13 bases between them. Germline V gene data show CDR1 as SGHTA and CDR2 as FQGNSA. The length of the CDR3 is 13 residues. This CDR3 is CASSSPDMGKLFF. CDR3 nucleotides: TGTGCCAGCAGCTCCCCAGACATGGGAAAACTGTTTTTT.

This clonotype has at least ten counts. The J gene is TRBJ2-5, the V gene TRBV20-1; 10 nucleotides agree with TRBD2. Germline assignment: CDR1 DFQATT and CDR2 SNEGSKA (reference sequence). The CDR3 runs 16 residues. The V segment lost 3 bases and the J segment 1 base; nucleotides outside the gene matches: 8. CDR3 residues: CSASKDRTSGQETQYF. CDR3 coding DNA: TGCAGTGCTAGTAAGGACAGGACTAGCGGCCAAGAGACCCAGTACTTC.

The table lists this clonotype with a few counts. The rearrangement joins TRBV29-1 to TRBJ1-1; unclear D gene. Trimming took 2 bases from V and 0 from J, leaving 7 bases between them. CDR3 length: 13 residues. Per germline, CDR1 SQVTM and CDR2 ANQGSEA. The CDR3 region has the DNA TGCAGCGTTGAAAAAGCGATGAACACTGAAGCTTTCTTT. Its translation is CSVEKAMNTEAFF.

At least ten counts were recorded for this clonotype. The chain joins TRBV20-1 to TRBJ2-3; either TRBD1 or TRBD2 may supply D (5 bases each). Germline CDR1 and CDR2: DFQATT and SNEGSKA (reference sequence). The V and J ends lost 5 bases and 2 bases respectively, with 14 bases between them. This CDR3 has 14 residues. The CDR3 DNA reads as TGCAGTGCTGAGGGGAGCGGTTACACAGATACGCAGTATTTT. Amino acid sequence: CSAEGSGYTDTQYF.

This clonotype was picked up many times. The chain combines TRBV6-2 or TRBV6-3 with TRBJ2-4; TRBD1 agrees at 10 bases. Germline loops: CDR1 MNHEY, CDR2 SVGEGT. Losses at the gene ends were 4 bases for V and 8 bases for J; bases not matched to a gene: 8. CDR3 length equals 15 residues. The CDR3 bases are TGTGCCAGCAGTTGGGCGGGACAGGGGAGACACATTCAGTACTTC. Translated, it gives CASSWAGQGRHIQYF.

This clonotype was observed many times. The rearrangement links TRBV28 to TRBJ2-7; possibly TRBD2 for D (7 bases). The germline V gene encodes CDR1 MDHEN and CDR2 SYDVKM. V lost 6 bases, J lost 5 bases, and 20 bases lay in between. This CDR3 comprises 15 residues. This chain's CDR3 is CASSPRLGAGDEQYV. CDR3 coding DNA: TGTGCCAGCAGCCCACGGTTGGGGGCGGGGGACGAGCAGTACGTC.

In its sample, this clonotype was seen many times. The CDR3 nucleotides are TGTGCCAGCAGCTCGACAGGGCCCAATTCACCCCTCCACTTT. It yields the protein CASSSTGPNSPLHF. V gene TRBV7-3 combines with J gene TRBJ1-6; TRBD1 agrees at 7 bases. This CDR3 has 14 residues. Trimming cost V 4 bases and J 7 bases; bases outside gene matches: 4. The germline V gene encodes CDR1 SGHTA and CDR2 FQGTGA.

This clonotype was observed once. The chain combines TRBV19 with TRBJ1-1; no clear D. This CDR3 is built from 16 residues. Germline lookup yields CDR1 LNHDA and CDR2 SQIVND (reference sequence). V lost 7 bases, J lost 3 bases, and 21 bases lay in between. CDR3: CASKKGGAGVDTEAFF. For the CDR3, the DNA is TGTGCCAGTAAAAAGGGAGGTGCGGGAGTTGACACTGAAGCTTTCTTT.

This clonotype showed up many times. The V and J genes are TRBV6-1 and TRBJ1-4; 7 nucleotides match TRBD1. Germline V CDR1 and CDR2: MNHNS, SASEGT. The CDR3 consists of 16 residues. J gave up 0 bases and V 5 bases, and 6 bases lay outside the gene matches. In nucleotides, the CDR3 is TGTGCCAGCAGTCCGGGGGACAGCGCAACTAATGAAAAACTGTTTTTT. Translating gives CASSPGDSATNEKLFF.

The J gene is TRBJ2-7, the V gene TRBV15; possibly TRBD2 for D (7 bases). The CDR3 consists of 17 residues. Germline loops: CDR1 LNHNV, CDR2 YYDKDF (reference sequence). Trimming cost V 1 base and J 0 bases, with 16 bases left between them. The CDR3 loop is CATSRGSMGGLSYEQYF. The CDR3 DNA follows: TGTGCCACCAGCAGAGGGTCAATGGGGGGGCTCTCCTACGAGCAGTACTTC. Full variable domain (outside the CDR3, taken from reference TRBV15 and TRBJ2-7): DAMVIQNPRYQVTQFGKPVTLSCSQTLNHNVMYWYQQKSSQAPKLLFHYYDKDFNNEADTPDNFQSRRPNTSFCFLDIRSPGLGDTAMYLCATSRGSMGGLSYEQYFGPGTRLTVT.

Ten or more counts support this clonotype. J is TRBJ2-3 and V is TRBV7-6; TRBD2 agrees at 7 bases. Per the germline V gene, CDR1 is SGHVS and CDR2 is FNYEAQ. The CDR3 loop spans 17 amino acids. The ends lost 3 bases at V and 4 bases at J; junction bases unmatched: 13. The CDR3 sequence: CASSFELGRGDSDTQYF. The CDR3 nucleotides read TGTGCCAGCAGCTTCGAGCTGGGACGGGGGGACTCAGATACGCAGTATTTT.

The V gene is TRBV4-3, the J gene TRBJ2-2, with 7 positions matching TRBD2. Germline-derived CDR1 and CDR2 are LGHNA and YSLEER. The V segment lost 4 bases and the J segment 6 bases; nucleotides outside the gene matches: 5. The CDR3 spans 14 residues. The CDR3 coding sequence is TGCGCCAGCAGCCGCGGACTAGTTGCCGGGGAGCTGTTTTTT. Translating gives CASSRGLVAGELFF.

The CDR3 region is CSARRAKGEQYF. The CDR3 DNA sequence: TGCAGTGCTAGGAGGGCCAAAGGAGAGCAGTACTTC. The rearrangement joins TRBV20-1 to TRBJ2-7, with D maybe TRBD2 (5 bases). With 3 bases removed from V and 7 bases from J, the gap between germline ends came to 13 bases. CDR3 length: 12 amino acids. Per germline, CDR1 DFQATT and CDR2 SNEGSKA (reference sequence).

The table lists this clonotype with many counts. This chain's CDR3 is CASSLGFTEAFF. The CDR3 DNA reads TGTGCCAGCAGCTTAGGGTTTACTGAAGCTTTCTTT. V usage is TRBV7-2 and J usage is TRBJ1-1; D not certain. Germline CDR1 SGHTA, CDR2 FQGNSA. This CDR3 is built from 12 residues. Trimming took 1 base from V and 5 from J, leaving 5 bases between them. Full variable domain (remainder filled in from reference TRBV7-2 and TRBJ1-1): GAGVSQSPSNKVTEKGKDVELRCDPISGHTALYWYRQSLGQGLEFLIYFQGNSAPDKSGLPSDRFSAERTGGSVSTLTIQRTQQEDSAVYLCASSLGFTEAFFGQGTRLTVV.

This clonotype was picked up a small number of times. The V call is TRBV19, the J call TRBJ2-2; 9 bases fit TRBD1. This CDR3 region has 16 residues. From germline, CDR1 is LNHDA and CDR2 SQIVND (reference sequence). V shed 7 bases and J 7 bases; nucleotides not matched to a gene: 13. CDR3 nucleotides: TGTGCCAGTATACAACCCGGGACAGGGATGGTCGGGGAGCTGTTTTTT. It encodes CASIQPGTGMVGELFF.

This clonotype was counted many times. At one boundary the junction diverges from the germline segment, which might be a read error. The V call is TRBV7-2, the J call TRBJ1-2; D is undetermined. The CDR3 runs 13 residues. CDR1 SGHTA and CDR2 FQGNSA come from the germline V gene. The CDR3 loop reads CASSLADLYGYTF. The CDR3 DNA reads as TGTGCCAGCAGCCTAGCGGATTTATATGGCTACACCTTC. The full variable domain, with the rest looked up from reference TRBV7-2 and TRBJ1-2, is GAGVSQSPSNKVTEKGKDVELRCDPISGHTALYWYRQSLGQGLEFLIYFQGNSAPDKSGLPSDRFSAERTGGSVSTLTIQRTQQEDSAVYLCASSLADLYGYTFGSGTRLTVV.

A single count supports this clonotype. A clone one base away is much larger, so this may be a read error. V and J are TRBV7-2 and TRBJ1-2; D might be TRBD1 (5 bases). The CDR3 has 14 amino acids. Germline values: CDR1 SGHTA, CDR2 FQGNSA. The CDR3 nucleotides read TGTGCCTGCAGCCCCCCAGGGAGGGACTATGGCTACACCTTC. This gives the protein CACSPPGRDYGYTF. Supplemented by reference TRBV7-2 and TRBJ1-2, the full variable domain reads GAGVSQSPSNKVTEKGKDVELRCDPISGHTALYWYRQSLGQGLEFLIYFQGNSAPDKSGLPSDRFSAERTGGSVSTLTIQRTQQEDSAVYLCACSPPGRDYGYTFGSGTRLTVV.

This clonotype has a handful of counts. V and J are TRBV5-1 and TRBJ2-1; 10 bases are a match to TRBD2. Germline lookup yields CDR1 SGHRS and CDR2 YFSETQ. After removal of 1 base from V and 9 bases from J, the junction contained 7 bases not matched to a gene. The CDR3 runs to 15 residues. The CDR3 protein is CASSLTSGKISEQFF. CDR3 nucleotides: TGCGCCAGCAGCTTGACTAGCGGGAAAATAAGTGAGCAGTTCTTC. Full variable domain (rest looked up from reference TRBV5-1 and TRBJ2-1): KAGVTQTPRYLIKTRGQQVTLSCSPISGHRSVSWYQQTPGQGLQFLFEYFSETQRNKGNFPGRFSGRQFSNSRSEMNVSTLELGDSALYLCASSLTSGKISEQFFGPGTRLTVL.

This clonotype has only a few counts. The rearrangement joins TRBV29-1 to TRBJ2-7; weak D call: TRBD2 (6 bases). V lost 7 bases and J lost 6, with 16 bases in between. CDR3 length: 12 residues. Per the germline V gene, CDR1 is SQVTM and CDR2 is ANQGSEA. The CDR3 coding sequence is TGCAGCGCCGGAAGGGTGGGAGGCGAGCAGTACTTC. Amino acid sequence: CSAGRVGGEQYF.

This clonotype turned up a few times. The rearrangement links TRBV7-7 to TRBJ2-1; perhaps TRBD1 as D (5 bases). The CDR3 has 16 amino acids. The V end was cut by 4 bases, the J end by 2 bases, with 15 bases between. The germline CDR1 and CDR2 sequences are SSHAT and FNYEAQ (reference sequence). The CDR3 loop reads CASSSTVRVTYNEQFF. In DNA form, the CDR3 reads TGTGCCAGCAGCTCTACCGTCAGGGTCACCTACAATGAGCAGTTCTTC. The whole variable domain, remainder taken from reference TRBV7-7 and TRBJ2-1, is GAGVSQSPRYKVTKRGQDVTLRCDPISSHATLYWYQQALGQGPEFLTYFNYEAQPDKSGLPSDRFSAERPEGSISTLTIQRTEQRDSAMYRCASSSTVRVTYNEQFFGPGTRLTVL.

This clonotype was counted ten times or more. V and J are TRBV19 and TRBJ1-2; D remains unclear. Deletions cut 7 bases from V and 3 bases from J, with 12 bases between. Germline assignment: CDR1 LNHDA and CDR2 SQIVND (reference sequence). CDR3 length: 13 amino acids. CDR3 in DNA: TGTGCCAGTACCCCGGTGGCGGACTATGGCTACACCTTC. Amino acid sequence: CASTPVADYGYTF. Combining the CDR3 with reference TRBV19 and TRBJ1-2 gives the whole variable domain DGGITQSPKYLFRKEGQNVTLSCEQNLNHDAMYWYRQDPGQGLRLIYYSQIVNDFQKGDIAEGYSVSREKKESFPLTVTSAQKNPTAFYLCASTPVADYGYTFGSGTRLTVV.

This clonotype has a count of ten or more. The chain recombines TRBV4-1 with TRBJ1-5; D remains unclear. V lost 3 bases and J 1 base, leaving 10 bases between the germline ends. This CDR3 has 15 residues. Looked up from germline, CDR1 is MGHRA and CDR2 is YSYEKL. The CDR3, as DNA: TGCGCCAGCAGCCAGCTGGTGGGAAGCAATCAGCCCCAGCATTTT. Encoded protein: CASSQLVGSNQPQHF.

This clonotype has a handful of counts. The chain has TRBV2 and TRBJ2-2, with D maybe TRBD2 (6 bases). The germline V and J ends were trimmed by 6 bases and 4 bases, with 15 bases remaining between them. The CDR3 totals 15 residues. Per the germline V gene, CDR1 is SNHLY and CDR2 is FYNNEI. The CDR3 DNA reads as TGTGCCAGCAGCTCCGGGACTTCGTTCACCGGGGAGCTGTTTTTT. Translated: CASSSGTSFTGELFF.